This T cell receptor (beta chain) was found in a study of blood T cell repertoires in COVID-19. In the study overall: Samples of COVID-19 (acute and convalescent) were obtained from the United States, Italy and Spain. In each case, the material was cDNA or gDNA derived from T cells, B-cell-depleted T cells, or PBMCs.

Per the original methods: Amplification of reference gene primers was used by the study to estimate nucleated cell counts. Using immunoSEQ multiplex PCR, the repertoire was profiled, and TCRdb retains in-frame clones only, with some absent. V, J and clone size derive from that table, while D and trimming were established from the DNA sequence. The table records roughly 70,000 clones, 75% to 95% of them present only once. V was clipped by 3 bases and J by 7 bases; unmatched bases: 4. The CDR3 totals 12 residues. CDR1 and CDR2 (germline): GTSNPN, SVGIG (reference sequence). V usage is TRBV30 and J usage is TRBJ2-5; 8 bases agree with TRBD2. The sample comprised peripheral blood. This receptor was identified in a human donor with active COVID-19. The donor label of this sample is uncertain. The CDR3 sequence: CAWRSGGGTQYF. For the CDR3, the DNA is TGTGCCTGGAGGTCCGGGGGGGGGACCCAGTACTTC.